Sequencing of this T cell receptor (beta chain) was carried out in a study of CD8+CD57+ T cells in acquired aplastic anemia. Germline V lookup: CDR1 SGHTA, CDR2 FQGNSA. This CDR3 is built from 15 residues. V shed 6 bases, J shed 4 bases, and the junction held 7 bases outside the gene matches. Comments on this clonotype: What it binds is unknown. Likely a read error: the CDR3 ends without its conserved phenylalanine or tryptophan.

Patients picked for sequencing had shown CD8+CD57+ cell expansion detected by flow cytometry. With no exception, the patients had severe acquired aplastic anemia. Bead-based CD8+CD57+ cell enrichment yielded a mean 1.6 ug DNA. Study results and limitations: CD8+CD57+ cells in patients trailed total CD4+ and CD8+ pools in diversity. Shared by patients and controls, around 27 CD8+ CDR3s were abundant in patients.

The template for TCR beta VDJ and CDR3 sequence profiling was genomic DNA. TCRdb processed the reads anew with MiXCR; each CDR3 protein has one entry. The sample carries around 17,000 distinct CDR3 sequences, roughly 37% recorded once. The genes are TRBV7-2 and TRBJ2-7; 12 positions match TRBD2. This clonotype was obtained from a human donor with aplastic anemia. Material: CD8+CD57+ T cells sorted from PBMCs. Noted subset: bead-enriched CD8+CD57+ effector memory T cells from SAA patients. CDR3 residues: CASRVKGLAGYEQYL. The CDR3 DNA follows: TGTGCCAGCAGGGTAAAAGGACTAGCGGGGTACGAGCAGTACTTA.